This is a list of T cell receptor beta chains from one sample in a study of OX40 agonist ivuxolimab in advanced cancers. TCRdb's copy holds only in-frame clones and misses some; the assay was immunoSEQ multiplex PCR. The sample consists of 70,000 or so clones, more than 70% of them appearing once. Sequences were derived from CD4+ or CD8+ T cells sorted from blood, sampled in a trial of the OX40 agonist ivuxolimab. These receptors came from an adult with an advanced solid tumor such as melanoma, head and neck, liver or kidney cancer. CDR3s include the opening cysteine and the closing phenylalanine or tryptophan. The D gene is left open where the match is weak. Not every row has a clone size; where given, it reads once, few, many or a size class.

>-|TRBJ1-6|-|TRBV18
CASSSDVLDNSPLHF
TGTGCCAGCTCATCGGACGTCTTAGATAATTCACCCCTCCACTTT
>-|TRBJ1-3|TRBD1|TRBV6-5
CASQGGFGSGNTIYF
TGTGCCAGCCAGGGGGGGTTCGGCTCTGGAAACACCATATATTTT
>-|TRBJ2-5|TRBD2|TRBV7-2
CASSLATSGGARETQYF
TGTGCCAGCAGCTTAGCTACTAGCGGGGGGGCTAGGGAGACCCAGTACTTC
>-|TRBJ2-1|-|TRBV5-1
CASSFGLGLAARGDEQFF
TGCGCCAGCAGCTTCGGGCTTGGGCTAGCGGCTAGGGGGGATGAGCAGTTCTTC
>few|TRBJ2-5|-|TRBV5-1
CASSLVGETQYF
TGCGCCAGCAGCTTGGTTGGGGAGACCCAGTACTTC
>-|TRBJ1-1|TRBD1|TRBV6-5
CASSSDRGWRGTEAFF
TGTGCCAGCAGTTCTGACAGGGGATGGAGGGGGACTGAAGCTTTCTTT
>-|TRBJ1-1|TRBD1|TRBV6-6
CASSSGGIDTEAFF
TGTGCCAGCAGCTCAGGGGGCATAGACACTGAAGCTTTCTTT
>-|TRBJ1-2|-|TRBV6-1
CASSEGTATNPYGYTF
TGTGCCAGCAGTGAAGGTACCGCCACCAATCCCTATGGCTACACCTTC
>-|TRBJ1-2|TRBD1|TRBV6-5
CASRGQGGGYGYTF
TGTGCCAGCAGGGGACAGGGTGGAGGCTATGGCTACACCTTC
>-|TRBJ2-3|TRBD2|TRBV30
CAWSGARLAATTQYF
TGTGCCTGGAGTGGAGCGCGACTAGCGGCGACCACGCAGTATTTT
>-|TRBJ2-7|TRBD1|TRBV5-1
CASSLGTGQAYEQYF
TGCGCCAGCAGCTTGGGGACAGGACAAGCCTACGAGCAGTACTTC
>-|TRBJ2-7|-|TRBV1
CTSSQDPTSGGAYEQYF
TGCACCAGCAGCCAAGATCCAACTAGCGGGGGGGCCTACGAGCAGTACTTC
>-|TRBJ1-5|-|TRBV5-8
CASGPSQGGQPQHF
TGTGCCAGCGGACCCTCCCAGGGCGGGCAGCCCCAGCATTTT
>once|TRBJ1-2|-|TRBV6-5
CASSTRVSNYGYTF
TGTGCCAGCAGTACCCGGGTCTCTAACTATGGCTACACCTTC
>-|TRBJ2-4|-|TRBV19
CASSPRQGILAKNIQYF
TGTGCCAGTAGTCCCAGGCAGGGAATTCTAGCCAAAAACATTCAGTACTTC
>once|TRBJ2-2|-|TRBV5-5
CASSLQGGAGELFF
TGTGCCAGCAGCTTGCAGGGAGGAGCCGGGGAGCTGTTTTTT
>-|TRBJ2-1|-|TRBV28
CASSLRNEQFF
TGTGCCAGCAGTTTACGGAACGAGCAGTTCTTC
>-|TRBJ1-1|-|TRBV9
CASSVHVRTEAFF
TGTGCCAGCAGCGTCCACGTGAGAACTGAAGCTTTCTTT